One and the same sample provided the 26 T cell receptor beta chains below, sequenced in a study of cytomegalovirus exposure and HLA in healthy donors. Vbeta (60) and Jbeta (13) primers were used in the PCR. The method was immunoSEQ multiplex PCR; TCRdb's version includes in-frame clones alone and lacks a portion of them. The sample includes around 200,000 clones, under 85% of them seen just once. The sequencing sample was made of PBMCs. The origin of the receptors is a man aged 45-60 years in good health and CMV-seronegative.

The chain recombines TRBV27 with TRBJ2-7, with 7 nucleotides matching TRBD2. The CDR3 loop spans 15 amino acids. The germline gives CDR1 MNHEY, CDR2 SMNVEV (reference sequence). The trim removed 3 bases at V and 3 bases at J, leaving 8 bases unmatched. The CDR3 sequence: CASSLVASGLYEQYF. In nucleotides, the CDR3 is TGTGCCAGCAGTTTGGTAGCTAGCGGACTCTACGAGCAGTACTTC.

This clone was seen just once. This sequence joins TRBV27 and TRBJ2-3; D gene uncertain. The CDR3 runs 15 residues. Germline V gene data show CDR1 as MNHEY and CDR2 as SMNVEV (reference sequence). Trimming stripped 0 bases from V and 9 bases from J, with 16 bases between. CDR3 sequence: CASSLSPPLTYTQYF. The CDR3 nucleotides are TGTGCCAGCAGTTTATCGCCCCCGCTAACCTACACGCAGTATTTT.

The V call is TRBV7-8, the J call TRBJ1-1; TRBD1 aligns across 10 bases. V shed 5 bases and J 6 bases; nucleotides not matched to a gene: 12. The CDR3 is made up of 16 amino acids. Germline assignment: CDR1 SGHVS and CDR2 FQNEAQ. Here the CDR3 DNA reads TGTGCCAGCAGCCAGACCCGGGACAGGGGACGCGCTGAAGCTTTCTTT. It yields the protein CASSQTRDRGRAEAFF.

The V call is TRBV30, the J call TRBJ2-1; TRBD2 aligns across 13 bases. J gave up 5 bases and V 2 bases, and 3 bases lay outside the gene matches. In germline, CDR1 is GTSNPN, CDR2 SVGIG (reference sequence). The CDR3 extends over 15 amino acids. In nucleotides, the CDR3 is TGTGCCTGGAGTACACTAGCGGGAGGGGACAATGAGCAGTTCTTC. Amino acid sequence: CAWSTLAGGDNEQFF.

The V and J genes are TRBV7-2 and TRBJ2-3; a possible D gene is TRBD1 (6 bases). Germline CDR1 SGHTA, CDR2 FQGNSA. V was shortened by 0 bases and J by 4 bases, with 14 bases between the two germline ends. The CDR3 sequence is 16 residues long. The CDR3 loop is CASSLAARGVADTQYF. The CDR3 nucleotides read TGTGCCAGCAGCTTAGCGGCCAGGGGAGTAGCAGATACGCAGTATTTT. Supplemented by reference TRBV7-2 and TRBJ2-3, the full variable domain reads GAGVSQSPSNKVTEKGKDVELRCDPISGHTALYWYRQSLGQGLEFLIYFQGNSAPDKSGLPSDRFSAERTGGSVSTLTIQRTQQEDSAVYLCASSLAARGVADTQYFGPGTRLTVL.

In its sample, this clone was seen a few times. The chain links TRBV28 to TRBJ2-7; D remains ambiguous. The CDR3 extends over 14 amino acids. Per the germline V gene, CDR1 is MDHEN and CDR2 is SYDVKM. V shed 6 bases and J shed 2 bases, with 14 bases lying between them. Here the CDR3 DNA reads TGTGCCAGCAGGCAGAGAAGAGGCACCTACGAGCAGTACTTC. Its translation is CASRQRRGTYEQYF.

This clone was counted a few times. CDR3 residues: CASIGDQGTRNSPLHF. DNA for the CDR3: TGTGCCAGCATTGGGGATCAGGGAACTCGTAATTCACCCCTCCACTTT. The V call is TRBV6-6, the J call TRBJ1-6, with a weak D call TRBD1 (5 bases). Looked up from germline, CDR1 is MNHNY and CDR2 is SVGAGI (reference sequence). This CDR3 comprises 16 residues. V was shortened by 7 bases and J by 6 bases, with 19 bases between the two germline ends.

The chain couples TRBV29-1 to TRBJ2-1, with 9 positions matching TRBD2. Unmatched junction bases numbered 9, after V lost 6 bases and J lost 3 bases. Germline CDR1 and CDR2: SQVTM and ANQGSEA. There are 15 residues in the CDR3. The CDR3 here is CSVMIAGENYNEQFF. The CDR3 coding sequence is TGCAGCGTCATGATAGCGGGAGAGAACTACAATGAGCAGTTCTTC.

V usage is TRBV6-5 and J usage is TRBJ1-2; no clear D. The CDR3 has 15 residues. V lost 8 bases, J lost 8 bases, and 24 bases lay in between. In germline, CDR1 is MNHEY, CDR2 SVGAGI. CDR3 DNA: TGTGCCAGCCCTCTCACTACCGGGGTTTTCGGAGGCTACACCTTC. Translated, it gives CASPLTTGVFGGYTF.

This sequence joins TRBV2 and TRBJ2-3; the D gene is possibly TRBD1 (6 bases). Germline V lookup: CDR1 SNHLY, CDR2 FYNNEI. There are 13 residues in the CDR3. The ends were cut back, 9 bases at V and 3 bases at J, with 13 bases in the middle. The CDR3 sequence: CASNRQETDTQYF. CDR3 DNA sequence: TGTGCCAGTAATAGACAGGAAACAGATACGCAGTATTTT.

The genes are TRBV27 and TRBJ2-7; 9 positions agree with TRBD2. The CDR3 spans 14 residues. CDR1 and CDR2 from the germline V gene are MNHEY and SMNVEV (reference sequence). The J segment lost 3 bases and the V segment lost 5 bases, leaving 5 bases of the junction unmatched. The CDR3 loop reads CASSPRTSVYEQYF. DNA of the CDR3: TGTGCCAGCAGTCCACGGACTAGCGTCTACGAGCAGTACTTC.

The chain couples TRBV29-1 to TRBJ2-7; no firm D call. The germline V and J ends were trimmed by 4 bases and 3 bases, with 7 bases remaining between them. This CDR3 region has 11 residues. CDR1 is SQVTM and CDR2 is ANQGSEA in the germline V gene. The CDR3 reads CSVVILYEQYF. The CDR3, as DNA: TGCAGCGTTGTCATACTCTACGAGCAGTACTTC.

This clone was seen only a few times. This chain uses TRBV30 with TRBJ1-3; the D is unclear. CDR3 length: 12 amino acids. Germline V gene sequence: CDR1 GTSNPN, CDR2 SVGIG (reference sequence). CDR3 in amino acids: CGGRRSGNTIYF. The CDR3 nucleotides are TGTGGCGGGCGGCGCTCTGGAAACACCATATATTTT.

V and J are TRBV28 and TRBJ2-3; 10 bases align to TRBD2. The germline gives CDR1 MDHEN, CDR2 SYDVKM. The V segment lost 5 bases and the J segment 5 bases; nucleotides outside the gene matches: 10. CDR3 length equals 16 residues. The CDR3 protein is CASSPGTSATKDTQYF. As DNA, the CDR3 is TGTGCCAGCAGTCCCGGGACTAGCGCAACAAAAGATACGCAGTATTTT.

The CDR3 DNA reads TGTGCCAGTAGTATTCCCAGGGTCAATGAGCAGTTCTTC. As protein: CASSIPRVNEQFF. This chain links TRBV19 with TRBJ2-1, with D maybe TRBD1 (5 bases). CDR1 and CDR2 (germline): LNHDA, SQIVND (reference sequence). CDR3 length: 13 residues. Trimming left V 3 bases short and J 6 bases short, with 9 bases between.

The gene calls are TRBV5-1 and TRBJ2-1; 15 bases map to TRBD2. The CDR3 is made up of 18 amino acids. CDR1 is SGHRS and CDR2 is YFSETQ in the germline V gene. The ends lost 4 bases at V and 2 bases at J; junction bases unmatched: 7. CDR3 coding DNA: TGCGCCAGCAGCCCCGGACTAGCGGGAGGGTCCACCTACAATGAGCAGTTCTTC. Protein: CASSPGLAGGSTYNEQFF.

This CDR3 is CAISSSGDSYNEQFF. The DNA of the CDR3 is TGTGCCATCAGTAGTAGCGGGGACTCCTACAATGAGCAGTTCTTC. The rearrangement links TRBV10-3 to TRBJ2-1, with TRBD2 matching 8 bases. Germline V CDR1 and CDR2: ENHRY, SYGVKD. This CDR3 has 15 residues. With 5 bases clipped from V and 0 bases from J, the junction kept 3 bases outside the gene matches.

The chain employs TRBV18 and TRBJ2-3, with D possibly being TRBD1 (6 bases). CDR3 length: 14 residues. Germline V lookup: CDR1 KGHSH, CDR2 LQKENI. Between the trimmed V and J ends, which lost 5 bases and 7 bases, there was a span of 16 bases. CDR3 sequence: CASSSQGMTNTQYF. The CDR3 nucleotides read TGTGCCAGCTCATCCCAGGGGATGACGAATACGCAGTATTTT.

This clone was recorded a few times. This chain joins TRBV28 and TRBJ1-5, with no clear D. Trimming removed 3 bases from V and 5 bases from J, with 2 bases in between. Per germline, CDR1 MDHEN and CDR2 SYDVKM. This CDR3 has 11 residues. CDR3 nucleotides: TGTGCCAGCAGTTTCGATCAGCCCCAGCATTTT. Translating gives CASSFDQPQHF.

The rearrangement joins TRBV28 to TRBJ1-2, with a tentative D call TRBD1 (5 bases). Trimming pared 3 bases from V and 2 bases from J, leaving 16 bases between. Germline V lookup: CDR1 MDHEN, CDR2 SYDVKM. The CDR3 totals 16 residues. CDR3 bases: TGTGCCAGCAGTTTGGGGGGTGGTCCGGGGAACTATGGCTACACCTTC. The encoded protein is CASSLGGGPGNYGYTF.

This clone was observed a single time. The CDR3 DNA sequence: TGTGCCAGCAGTCCTGGGGGAGGAGTAGCGGGAAAAAAAGAGACCCAGTACTTC. Its translation is CASSPGGGVAGKKETQYF. The genes are TRBV28 and TRBJ2-5; TRBD2 aligns across 8 bases. CDR1 and CDR2 (germline): MDHEN, SYDVKM. V trimming: 5 bases; J trimming: 3 bases; junction bases outside the gene matches: 17. The CDR3 loop spans 18 amino acids.

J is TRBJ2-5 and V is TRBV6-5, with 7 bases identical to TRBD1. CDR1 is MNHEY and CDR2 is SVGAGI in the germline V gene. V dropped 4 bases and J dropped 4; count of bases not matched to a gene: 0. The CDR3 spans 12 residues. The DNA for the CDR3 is TGTGCCAGCAGTTGGGACAGAGAGACCCAGTACTTC. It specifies CASSWDRETQYF.

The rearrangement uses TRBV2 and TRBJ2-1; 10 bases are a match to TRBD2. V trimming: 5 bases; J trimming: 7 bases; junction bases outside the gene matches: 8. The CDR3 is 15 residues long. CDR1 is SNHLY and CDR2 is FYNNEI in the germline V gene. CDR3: CASSLTSGLYNEQFF. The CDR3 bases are TGTGCCAGCAGTCTGACTAGCGGGCTTTATAATGAGCAGTTCTTC.

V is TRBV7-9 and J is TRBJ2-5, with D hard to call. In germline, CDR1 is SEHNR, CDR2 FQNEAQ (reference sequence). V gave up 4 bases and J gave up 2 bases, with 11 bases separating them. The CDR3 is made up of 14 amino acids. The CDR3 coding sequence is TGTGCCAGCAGCTACCCGCTCCAGCAAGAGACCCAGTACTTC. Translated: CASSYPLQQETQYF.

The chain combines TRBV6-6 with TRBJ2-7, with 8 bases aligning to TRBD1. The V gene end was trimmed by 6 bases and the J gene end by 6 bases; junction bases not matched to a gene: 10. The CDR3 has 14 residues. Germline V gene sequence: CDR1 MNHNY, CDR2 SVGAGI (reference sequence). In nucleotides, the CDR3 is TGTGCCAGCAGCCGTACTACTACAGGGGGCGAGCAGTACTTC. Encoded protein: CASSRTTTGGEQYF.

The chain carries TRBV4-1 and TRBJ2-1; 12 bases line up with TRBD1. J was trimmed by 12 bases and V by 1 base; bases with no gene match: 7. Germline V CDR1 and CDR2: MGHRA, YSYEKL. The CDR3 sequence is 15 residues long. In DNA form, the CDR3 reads TGCGCCAGCAGCCAAGCGGGACAGGGGGCATGGGGGCAGTTCTTC. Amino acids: CASSQAGQGAWGQFF.